The 29 T cell receptor beta chains below were found in one sample sequenced in a study of T cells expressing NK-cell markers. TCRdb re-called the 5' RACE reads and catalogs CDR3 proteins one per entry, DNA excluded. Its clone listing holds about 540,000 distinct CDR3 sequences. Input material: blood T cells: a sorted CD56 or NKG2C T cell subset, CD4+ or CD8+ T cells, or bulk PBMC T cells (not recorded which). The source of these receptors is a man aged 18 to 30 in good health.

This chain joins TRBV7-2 and TRBJ2-5; TCRdb's D call, TRBD2, is unchecked because there is no DNA. Germline assignment: CDR1 SGHTA and CDR2 FQGNSA. The CDR3 is made up of 16 amino acids. This CDR3 reads CASREGLGQSQETQYF.

V usage is TRBV29-1 and J usage is TRBJ2-2; TCRdb outputs TRBD2, but without DNA this stays unchecked. This CDR3 has 14 amino acids. Germline loops: CDR1 SQVTM, CDR2 ANQGSEA. CDR3 residues: CSVGAGGGVGELFF.

This chain uses TRBV12-3 or TRBV12-4 with TRBJ2-7; TCRdb indicates TRBD1, and absent DNA this call remains unverified. The CDR3 has 15 residues. The CDR3: CASSLSPGESYEQYF.

This rearrangement joins TRBV10-3 to TRBJ2-5. This CDR3 spans 16 amino acids. Germline V gives CDR1 ENHRY, CDR2 SYGVKD. CDR3: CAISESSLASQETQYF.

The V and J genes are TRBV28 and TRBJ1-5; with no DNA, the TCRdb D assignment of TRBD1 cannot be verified. There are 15 residues in the CDR3. Germline CDR1 MDHEN, CDR2 SYDVKM. CDR3: CASSFRGGSNQPQHF.

The V gene is TRBV3-1, the J gene TRBJ2-1; with no DNA, the TCRdb D assignment of TRBD1 cannot be verified. This CDR3 region has 16 residues. CDR1 is LGHDT, CDR2 YNNKEL, per germline (reference sequence). CDR3 in amino acids: CASSQELDRLYNEQFF.

The chain is built from TRBV7-2 and TRBJ1-2; the TCRdb D gene call, TRBD1, has no DNA to confirm it. The germline V gene has CDR1 SGHTA and CDR2 FQGNSA. This CDR3 spans 12 amino acids. CDR3 in amino acids: CASSARTFNYTF.

The chain uses TRBV2 and TRBJ2-2. The CDR3 is made up of 14 amino acids. Germline-derived CDR1 and CDR2 are SNHLY and FYNNEI. The CDR3 region is CASIPSGYGGELFF. The complete variable domain, with remaining parts taken from reference TRBV2 and TRBJ2-2, reads EPEVTQTPSHQVTQMGQEVILRCVPISNHLYFYWYRQILGQKVEFLVSFYNNEISEKSEIFDDQFSVERPDGSNFTLKIRSTKLEDSAMYFCASIPSGYGGELFFGEGSRLTVL.

The CDR3 reads CASSPGGPLHF. This rearrangement joins TRBV27 to TRBJ1-6; the D call from TCRdb, TRBD1, cannot be confirmed without DNA. The CDR3 is 11 amino acids. CDR1 and CDR2 (germline): MNHEY, SMNVEV (reference sequence).

This rearrangement joins TRBV10-3 to TRBJ2-2; TCRdb selects TRBD1, and the lack of DNA leaves this call unchecked. This CDR3 has 14 residues. Germline values: CDR1 ENHRY, CDR2 SYGVKD. The CDR3 sequence is CAIGSLGATGELFF.

The CDR3 region is CASSISQSLNYGYTF. V and J are TRBV27 and TRBJ1-2. In germline, CDR1 is MNHEY, CDR2 SMNVEV (reference sequence). The CDR3 contains 15 residues.

The chain combines TRBV18 with TRBJ2-6; TCRdb's D gene call, TRBD1, goes unchecked for lack of DNA. The CDR3 consists of 17 residues. The germline V gene has CDR1 KGHSH and CDR2 LQKENI. CDR3 amino acids: CASSPRDSISGANVLTF. Together with reference TRBV18 and TRBJ2-6, the CDR3 gives the full variable domain: NAGVMQNPRHLVRRRGQEARLRCSPMKGHSHVYWYRQLPEEGLKFMVYLQKENIIDESGMPKERFSAEFPKEGPSILRIQQVVRGDSAAYFCASSPRDSISGANVLTFGAGSRLTVL.

CDR3 protein: CASSPEAGATEAFF. V gene TRBV5-6 combines with J gene TRBJ1-1; TCRdb names TRBD1, which stays unverified in the absence of DNA. Germline V gene sequence: CDR1 SGHDT, CDR2 YYEEEE. CDR3 length equals 14 residues.

The gene calls are TRBV4-2 and TRBJ2-3; the D call from TCRdb, TRBD2, cannot be confirmed without DNA. Germline-derived CDR1 and CDR2 are LGHNA and YNFKEQ. This CDR3 has 16 residues. This CDR3 is CASSQESIGGSDTQYF.

This rearrangement joins TRBV29-1 to TRBJ2-5; TCRdb's D call, TRBD2, is unchecked because there is no DNA. The CDR3 is 14 amino acids. Looked up from germline, CDR1 is SQVTM and CDR2 is ANQGSEA. The CDR3 sequence is CSVVTSVWKETQYF.

The J gene is TRBJ2-2, the V gene TRBV12-3 or TRBV12-4; TCRdb lists TRBD2, though no DNA is available to test this call. The length of the CDR3 is 15 residues. CDR3 sequence: CASSSSGRNTGELFF.

This chain connects TRBV29-1 to TRBJ2-1; TCRdb indicates TRBD2, and absent DNA this call remains unverified. CDR3 length equals 13 residues. Per germline, CDR1 SQVTM and CDR2 ANQGSEA. CDR3 residues: CSVEGGLHNEQFF.

The gene calls are TRBV6-5 and TRBJ1-1; TCRdb selects TRBD1, and the lack of DNA leaves this call unchecked. CDR1 is MNHEY and CDR2 is SVGAGI in the germline V gene. The length of the CDR3 is 14 residues. The CDR3 region is CASSFSKQGAEAFF.

The J gene is TRBJ2-3, the V gene TRBV4-3; TCRdb proposes TRBD2, but this gene call is untestable without DNA. CDR3 length: 16 amino acids. The germline V gene has CDR1 LGHNA and CDR2 YSLEER. CDR3 in amino acids: CASSLWRGADTDTQYF.

The rearrangement links TRBV6-5 to TRBJ2-1; TCRdb indicates TRBD2, and absent DNA this call remains unverified. There are 16 residues in the CDR3. Germline CDR1 MNHEY, CDR2 SVGAGI. The CDR3 here is CASSYPGLRGGNEQFF.

The rearrangement joins TRBV12-3 or TRBV12-4 to TRBJ2-3; the TCRdb D gene call, TRBD2, has no DNA to confirm it. CDR3 length: 15 amino acids. The chain's CDR3 is CASSPLAGGKDTQYF.

The chain is built from TRBV2 and TRBJ2-1; TCRdb indicates TRBD1, and absent DNA this call remains unverified. The germline gives CDR1 SNHLY, CDR2 FYNNEI. The CDR3 covers 15 residues. This CDR3 reads CASRHPGQGYNEQFF.

This chain's CDR3 is CASSLTEVTDTQYF. The chain couples TRBV5-8 to TRBJ2-3. Germline CDR1 is SGHTS and CDR2 is YDEGEE. The CDR3 sequence is 14 residues long.

The rearrangement joins TRBV6-2 or TRBV6-3 to TRBJ2-2. The length of the CDR3 is 13 residues. Germline V lookup: CDR1 MNHEY, CDR2 SVGEGT. CDR3 loop: CASSQQTTGELFF.

The chain is built from TRBV28 and TRBJ2-1; the D gene TCRdb calls, TRBD2, cannot be checked with no DNA. CDR3 size: 17 residues. Germline lookup yields CDR1 MDHEN and CDR2 SYDVKM. This CDR3 reads CASSSSSGRAGVNEQFF.

This CDR3 reads CAISDPGTSGSDTQYF. The J gene is TRBJ2-3, the V gene TRBV10-3; checking the TCRdb D call of TRBD2 is not possible without DNA. The CDR3 spans 16 residues. Germline V gene lookup returns CDR1 ENHRY and CDR2 SYGVKD.

J is TRBJ2-1 and V is TRBV25-1. Germline V gene data show CDR1 as MGHDK and CDR2 as SYGVNS. The CDR3 loop spans 16 amino acids. The chain's CDR3 is CASSDAAILFTDEQFF.

This chain uses TRBV29-1 with TRBJ2-1; the TCRdb call, TRBD1, lacks DNA for checking. CDR1 and CDR2 from the germline V gene are SQVTM and ANQGSEA. The CDR3 has 13 amino acids. The CDR3 spells CSGEGQGYNEQFF.

The chain employs TRBV6-5 and TRBJ2-3; TCRdb outputs TRBD2, but without DNA this stays unchecked. Germline-derived CDR1 and CDR2 are MNHEY and SVGAGI. This CDR3 has 17 amino acids. This chain's CDR3 is CASSYTVYGGKLDTQYF.